A single TCR beta chain is shown here with its context. This entry is derived from a study of T cell changes during pregnancy in multiple sclerosis. The data were produced by immunoSEQ multiplex PCR, yet TCRdb's version contains in-frame clones alone and is incomplete. The sample comprises roughly 49,000 clones, around 93% of which are singletons, and approximately 4% rests with the top ten. Germline lookup yields CDR1 SEHNR and CDR2 FQNEAQ (reference sequence). The CDR3 loop spans 16 amino acids. V lost 5 bases and J lost 8; bases outside the gene matches: 15. The chain carries TRBV7-9 and TRBJ2-1, with 7 positions matching TRBD2. This clonotype originated in a female donor with multiple sclerosis, enrolled in a pregnancy study. This specimen consisted of CD8+ T cells from peripheral blood mononuclear cells, obtained after pregnancy. CDR3 DNA: TGTGCCAGCAGCCCCGCCACTAGCGTTTATCGATATGAGCAGTTCTTC. This encodes CASSPATSVYRYEQFF.